This TCR beta chain was identified during a study of Graves' ophthalmopathy and Graves' hyperthyroidism. Study results and caveats: The study's model predicted ophthalmopathy progression at 70.59% sensitivity and 72.22% specificity.

Concerning this clonotype: Its target is unknown.

This CDR3 is 16 amino acids long. The V gene's germline CDR1 is SGHAT and CDR2 FQNNGV. The V gene end was trimmed by 0 bases and the J gene end by 6 bases; junction bases not matched to a gene: 8. Using RNA transcripts, the TCR beta CDR3 regions were amplified. HTBI primers primed a first-round RT-PCR, and a second-round multiplex PCR followed. MiXCR, applied by TCRdb to the multiplex PCR reads, yields one record per CDR3 protein. The sample includes 200,000 to 250,000 distinct CDR3 sequences, around a fifth of them seen just once. The source of this sequence is a woman aged 50 to 60 with Graves' ophthalmopathy. V and J are TRBV11-2 and TRBJ2-7; the match to TRBD2 covers 10 bases. Sample: peripheral blood. CDR3 region: CASSLDPGLARAEQYF. CDR3 nucleotides: TGTGCCAGCAGCTTAGACCCGGGACTAGCGCGCGCCGAGCAGTACTTC.